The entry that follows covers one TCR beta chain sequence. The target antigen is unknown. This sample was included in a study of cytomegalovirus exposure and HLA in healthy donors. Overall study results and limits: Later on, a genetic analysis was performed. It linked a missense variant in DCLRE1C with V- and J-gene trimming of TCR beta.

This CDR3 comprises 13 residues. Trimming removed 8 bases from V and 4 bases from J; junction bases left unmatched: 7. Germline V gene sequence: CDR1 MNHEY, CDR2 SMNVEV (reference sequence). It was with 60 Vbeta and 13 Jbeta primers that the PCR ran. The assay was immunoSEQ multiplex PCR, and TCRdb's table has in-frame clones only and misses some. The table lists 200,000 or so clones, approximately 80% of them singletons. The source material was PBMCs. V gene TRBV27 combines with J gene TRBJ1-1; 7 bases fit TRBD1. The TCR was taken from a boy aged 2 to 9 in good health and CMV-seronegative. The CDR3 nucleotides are TGTGCCAGCGGGGGACAGCCTGGCACTGAAGCTTTCTTT. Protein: CASGGQPGTEAFF.